This record looks at one TCR beta chain sequence and its context. Its antigen is unknown. No base qualities exist here, and no much larger clone lies one base off it. These data are taken from a study of cytomegalovirus exposure and HLA in healthy donors listed by TCRdb under 2017. Turning to the overall study: According to an earlier analysis of a few hundred of the donors, 200 million or so T cells yielded roughly 110 million unique TCR beta sequences and about 280 Gb of sequence data. An early release covering over 500 HLA-typed donors comprised approximately 300 gigabases of sequencing data and 85 million to 100 million unique TCR sequences. The genetic ancestry cluster associated with self-reported Caucasian donors included 80% to 90% of the 300 to 450 genotyped donors. The study was designed to test whether signatures of past pathogen exposure could be identified by cataloging public T cell receptors. The T cell repertoires of under 750 subjects were profiled by immunosequencing and related to cytomegalovirus serostatus. In addition to the first cohort of approximately 650 subjects, a separate validation cohort of over 90 different subjects was used. To predict cytomegalovirus infection status, the study brought together high-throughput TCR immunosequencing, statistical association of individual TCRs with disease status, and machine learning. To study patterns of TCR occurrence, a later analysis re-analyzed previously published TCR beta repertoires from several hundred donors and added high-resolution HLA genotyping. Rather than using new phenotypic data, the later analysis identified candidate immune exposures from TCR beta sequences and from how often those sequences occurred across donors. In an earlier analysis of 550 to 700 of the donors, high-throughput TCR beta sequencing was used to judge whether each TCR beta V gene segment behaved as functional or pseudogenic. Alongside the repertoire data, information on donor age, sex, ethnicity and CMV serostatus was compiled. A later genetic analysis used genome-wide SNP genotypes for about three fifths of the roughly 700 donors, treating that subset as a discovery cohort. All discovery cohort repertoires had been generated using a single sequencing platform. HLA typing included class I and class II loci at four-digit resolution. Typing coverage varied by locus: 629-630 donors for A, B, C, DRB1 and DQB1; about 520 for DQA1; about 590 for DPA1; roughly 450 for DPB1. Four to six DR-DQ haplotypes were handled as single units for association and clustering, since linkage in the cohort was strong. Among 350 to 400 genotyped donors of the cohort, an average of approximately 230,000 unique TCR beta nucleotide sequences were sequenced per donor, about a sixth of them non-productive. The paper's findings and limits, for the study overall: Sequencing depth was assumed to be roughly uniform across donors in the presence/absence analyses, though that assumption may not hold. At a false discovery rate of 0.05, a later analysis linked some 17,000 TCR beta sequences to specific HLA alleles. According to a later genetic analysis, donors in an Asian-associated ancestry cluster had fewer N-insertions in productive TCRs than the approximately 700-donor mean. A later analysis found that most CMV-associated TCR beta chains appeared HLA-restricted, with HLA associations seemingly driven largely by CMV exposure. An association between a missense DCLRE1C variant and V-gene and J-gene trimming of TCR beta chains was found in a later genetic analysis and replicated in an independent cohort. A total of around 150 TCR beta chains were listed by the study as associated with cytomegalovirus. An earlier analysis of approximately 530 of the donors showed that most TCR beta V segments appeared in productive rearrangements either about 87% or about 30% of the time, which broadly matched IMGT annotations. A cluster of highly shared sequence variants was judged likely to be a technical artifact of the sequencing pipeline. Because counts were too low, some 17 rarely observed V segments, including chromosome 9 orphons, were left out of the earlier analysis of some 640 of the donors. A few of the identified cytomegalovirus-associated TCR beta chains were confirmed in vitro to be specific for cytomegalovirus antigens. In a later analysis, HLA-associated TCR beta chains were found to be more clonally expanded and to have lower generation probabilities than equally common non-associated chains. The 87-base-pair reads could not distinguish some IMGT-functional V segments, including TRBV6-2 and TRBV6-3, so those segments were excluded. The cohort was sequenced for TCR beta chains only, and without alpha or paired-chain data the features that could be detected were limited. HLA typing was unavailable for some donors at each locus, so association tests used only the typed subset. Several of the top co-occurrence clusters appeared to be linked to parvovirus B19, influenza, CMV and Epstein-Barr virus, according to a later analysis. CMV serostatus was the only immune exposure information available for the cohort. The classifier was reported to diagnose cytomegalovirus status with high specificity and sensitivity in both the original and validation cohorts. Most TCR sequences were seen in very few donors, while some public TCRs were found in many individuals. The authors suggested that the approach could potentially be extended to other disease states and immunological phenotypes. A further reported finding was that TCR beta sequences accurately predicted the HLA-A and HLA-B alleles for most subjects in the first cohort. In a later analysis, TCR association rates were found to vary across HLA loci, with the most associated TCRs seen for DRB1 alleles and the fewest for HLA-C alleles. Linkage disequilibrium might explain the correlated functional status among segregating V segments, but an unknown experimental factor could not be ruled out. When HLA alleles, especially DR and DQ, strongly co-occurred, attributing TCR associations to individual alleles was difficult.

In total, fewer than 750 healthy bone marrow donors made up the cohort. At the time of sampling, every cohort member was nominally healthy, though immune exposures that went unrecorded were likely present. The donor tested CMV seronegative, placing the donor among the 350 or so seronegative members of the cohort. A peripheral blood sample was collected from each donor, and TCR beta sequencing was performed on peripheral blood mononuclear cells. The Qiagen DNeasy Blood Extraction Kit was used to extract genomic DNA from the blood cell samples. The CDR3 has 13 amino acids, counting the end cysteine and phenylalanine. This entry keeps only the CDR3 DNA: 39 bases, framed from base 1. The germline V gene (reference sequence) supplies CDR1 SGHNT and CDR2 YYREEE. Between the V and J ends, shortened by 1 base and 0 bases respectively, the junction contains 4 bases. The method was the immunoSEQ multiplex PCR assay. For the multiplex PCR, a mixture combining 60 forward primers for TCR Vbeta segments and 13 reverse primers for TCR Jbeta segments was used. The CDR3 region of rearranged TCR beta genes was amplified from genomic DNA with a multiplex PCR assay. The Illumina HiSeq System was used to sequence the amplified TCR beta libraries as 87-base-pair reads. The authors' pipeline ran thus. Across the 670 or so repertoires, a later analysis counted tens of millions of unique TCR beta chains, around 11 million of which were shared by at least two donors. Raw reads were error-corrected and collapsed into unique sequences with a nearest-neighbor algorithm that merged closely related sequences to remove PCR and sequencing errors. Alignment of CDR3 sequences to IMGT reference sequences was used to assign V, D and J gene segments. For a sequence to be retained, a match of at least six nucleotides to both a V gene segment and a J gene segment was required. A rearrangement counted as productive if the CDR3 had no stop codons and remained in frame with V and J, and every other rearrangement counted as non-productive. CDR3 was defined according to IMGT convention as the region running from the second conserved V-encoded cysteine to the conserved J-encoded phenylalanine. In an earlier analysis of just under 600 of the donors, sequences lacking an unambiguous match to a single V gene segment were excluded. In an earlier analysis of 587 of the donors, V segments were called functional above 56.7% productive rearrangements and were called segregating when the between-donor standard deviation exceeded 5%. A statistical classification framework was built to diagnose cytomegalovirus status from the catalog of TCR beta chain sequences. V and J gene assignment, in a later analysis, came from comparing TCR nucleotide sequences with IMGT/GENE-DB human TR gene sequences. A later analysis assigned CDR3 sequences and most-parsimonious VDJ recombination scenarios with the TCRdist pipeline. In a later analysis, each TCR beta chain was defined by its CDR3 amino acid sequence together with its V-gene family, and reads lacking a unique V-gene family were excluded. A later analysis removed several hundred highly shared, low-generation-probability nucleotide sequences to deal with suspected cross-contamination and a sequencing artifact. In a later analysis, a clonal expansion index was calculated for each public chain from normalized within-repertoire ranks of inferred template counts. A later analysis computed generation probabilities with a VDJ recombination model fitted to out-of-frame rearrangements, and checked the results against IGoR. In a later analysis, TCR-TCR, TCR-HLA and TCR-CMV co-occurrence was scored with hypergeometric tests, and a repertoire-size bias correction was applied to TCR pairs. To estimate false discovery rates, a later analysis permuted the HLA or CMV assignments 20 times. In a later analysis, co-occurring TCRs were grouped with DBSCAN, and TCRdist sequence similarity was added when clustering was performed within HLA-allele-positive subsets. For co-occurrence clustering, repertoires with fewer than 30,000 or more than 120,000 public chains were excluded, along with roughly 5 repertoires with anomalous nucleotide sharing. Not all clones reach the TCRdb copy of this immuneACCESS table, which keeps in-frame sequences only. Checked studies attribute under half of the gap to unresolved V genes and leave the rest unexplained. Clonal size and the V and J genes are those of that table, whereas D and trimming came from the DNA. The table for this sample lists fewer than 300,000 clones; 75% to 85% of them were counted only once. The leading ten clones occupy 0.3% of the sample.

The rearrangement joined TRBV5-4 to TRBJ1-1, with the D gene not clear enough to name. The sample was PBMCs. The TCR sequence derives from a girl aged 2-15 years in good health and CMV-seronegative. The CDR3 is CASSLTLNTEAFF. The nucleotide sequence is given as TGTGCCAGCAGCTTGACATTGAACACTGAAGCTTTCTTT.